Below, 30 T cell receptor beta chains from the same sample are listed, as sequenced in a study of T cells in Graves' hyperthyroidism and ophthalmopathy. It was RNA transcripts that yielded the amplified TCR beta CDR3 regions. Researchers ran a first-round RT-PCR on the TCR CDR3 using the HTBI primer set. A single record per CDR3 protein comes from TCRdb applying MiXCR to the multiplex PCR reads. The table records 550,000 to 600,000 distinct CDR3 sequences, approximately 15% of them present only once. Sequenced sample: blood. The receptor set was obtained from a woman aged 18-29 years with Graves' ophthalmopathy.

This clonotype showed up many times. The rearrangement joins TRBV20-1 to TRBJ1-2; D ambiguous. The germline gives CDR1 DFQATT, CDR2 SNEGSKA (reference sequence). V lost 0 bases and J 7 bases, leaving 3 bases between the germline ends. The CDR3 runs to 10 residues. CDR3 bases: TGCAGTGCTAGAGATATTGGCTACACCTTC. Its translation: CSARDIGYTF.

The sample holds many counts of this clonotype. V and J are TRBV12-3 or TRBV12-4 and TRBJ2-2, with 8 bases aligning to TRBD1. This CDR3 comprises 16 residues. The junction had 2 bases not matched to a gene; V was cut back by 2 bases and J by 0 bases. CDR3 in DNA: TGTGCCAGCAGTTTACAGGGGGCTGCGAACACCGGGGAGCTGTTTTTT. Protein product: CASSLQGAANTGELFF.

This clonotype was counted ten times or more. The chain couples TRBV6-2 or TRBV6-3 to TRBJ2-7; D call uncertain. Trimming took off 6 bases at V and 1 base at J, with 19 bases between the two ends. This CDR3 has 16 amino acids. CDR1 is MNHEY, CDR2 SVGEGT, per germline. The CDR3 sequence: CASRPRGQRGSYEQYF. In DNA form, the CDR3 reads TGTGCCAGCAGGCCCCGAGGCCAGAGAGGATCCTACGAGCAGTACTTC.

This clonotype was seen many times. The rearrangement links TRBV7-2 to TRBJ2-7; D may be TRBD2 (6 bases). V was cut by 4 bases and J by 2 bases, with 12 bases left in between. Germline CDR1 SGHTA, CDR2 FQGNSA. CDR3 length equals 14 residues. The CDR3 bases are TGTGCCAGCAGCTCCCTTGGGACTCCCTACGAGCAGTACTTC. Protein sequence: CASSSLGTPYEQYF. Together with reference TRBV7-2 and TRBJ2-7, the CDR3 gives the full variable domain: GAGVSQSPSNKVTEKGKDVELRCDPISGHTALYWYRQSLGQGLEFLIYFQGNSAPDKSGLPSDRFSAERTGGSVSTLTIQRTQQEDSAVYLCASSSLGTPYEQYFGPGTRLTVT.

This clonotype was counted many times. The CDR3 sequence: CASSAPTGNQPQHF. The CDR3 DNA follows: TGTGCCAGCAGTGCCCCGACAGGTAATCAGCCCCAGCATTTT. This rearrangement joins TRBV6-1 to TRBJ1-5, with D perhaps TRBD1 (6 bases). Trimming cost V 4 bases and J 4 bases, with 11 bases left between them. This CDR3 has 14 amino acids. Germline V gene sequence: CDR1 MNHNS, CDR2 SASEGT.

The sample holds many counts of this clonotype. This chain links TRBV2 with TRBJ2-7; D gene uncertain. Trimming removed 4 bases from V and 1 base from J, with 14 bases in between. CDR1 SNHLY and CDR2 FYNNEI come from the germline V gene. The CDR3 totals 15 residues. CDR3: CASSVGRPASYEQYF. CDR3 sequence (DNA): TGTGCCAGCAGTGTAGGGCGACCCGCTTCCTACGAGCAGTACTTC.

The chain recombines TRBV4-2 with TRBJ2-1, with a possible D match to TRBD2 (5 bases). The V end lost 3 bases, the J end lost 3 bases, and 18 bases lay between the germline ends. In germline, CDR1 is LGHNA, CDR2 YNFKEQ. The CDR3 has 17 amino acids. The CDR3 loop reads CASSHSLAANIYNEQFF. CDR3 bases: TGTGCCAGCAGCCATTCTCTAGCCGCCAATATCTACAATGAGCAGTTCTTC.

This clonotype was picked up many times. This sequence joins TRBV11-3 and TRBJ2-1, with 7 bases that match TRBD1. Germline V gives CDR1 SGHNT, CDR2 YENEEA. There are 12 residues in the CDR3. V shed 8 bases and J 8 bases; nucleotides not matched to a gene: 6. CDR3 DNA: TGTGCCAGCTCGCAGGGGGATTATGAGCAGTTCTTC. It is translated as CASSQGDYEQFF.

V is TRBV11-3 and J is TRBJ1-2; tentative D call: TRBD1 (5 bases). Trimming stripped 3 bases from V and 7 bases from J, with 9 bases between. There are 12 residues in the CDR3. Germline assignment: CDR1 SGHNT and CDR2 YENEEA. CDR3 nucleotide sequence: TGTGCCAGCAGCTTTCGGGACGCTGGCTACACCTTC. Translation gives CASSFRDAGYTF. The full variable domain, completed using reference TRBV11-3 and TRBJ1-2, is EAGVVQSPRYKIIEKKQPVAFWCNPISGHNTLYWYLQNLGQGPELLIRYENEEAVDDSQLPKDRFSAERLKGVDSTLKIQPAELGDSAVYLCASSFRDAGYTFGSGTRLTVV.

A few counts support this clonotype. The CDR3 spells CASSGYSSYEQYF. The CDR3 nucleotides are TGTGCCAGCAGCGGTTACAGCTCCTACGAGCAGTACTTC. The V and J genes are TRBV9 and TRBJ2-7; D is uncertain. Looked up from germline, CDR1 is SGDLS and CDR2 is YYNGEE. Between the trimmed V and J ends, which lost 3 bases and 0 bases, there was a span of 7 bases. The CDR3 contains 13 residues.

This clonotype was observed many times. DNA for the CDR3: TGTGCCAGCAGCCTGACTAGCGGGAGGGCAGATACGCAGTATTTT. This translates into CASSLTSGRADTQYF. The chain joins TRBV12-3 or TRBV12-4 to TRBJ2-3, with 14 bases matching TRBD2. After removal of 6 bases from V and 4 bases from J, the junction contained 3 bases not matched to a gene. This CDR3 region has 15 residues.

This clonotype was counted many times. This chain joins TRBV5-1 and TRBJ2-3; 7 nucleotides agree with TRBD1. This CDR3 has 16 residues. The junction had 11 bases not matched to a gene; V was cut back by 4 bases and J by 3 bases. The germline gives CDR1 SGHRS, CDR2 YFSETQ. CDR3 sequence: CASSSQTGRRTDTQYF. The CDR3 DNA reads as TGCGCCAGCAGCAGCCAGACAGGGAGAAGGACAGATACGCAGTATTTT.

This clonotype has ten or more counts. The genes are TRBV2 and TRBJ1-2; D gene unclear. CDR3 length equals 13 residues. The germline V gene has CDR1 SNHLY and CDR2 FYNNEI. Trimming cost V 6 bases and J 2 bases, with 10 bases left between them. CDR3 DNA: TGTGCCAGCAGAGGGAAGGTCAACTATGGCTACACCTTC. As protein: CASRGKVNYGYTF.

The CDR3: CAWTDRDSVYSNQPQHF. DNA for the CDR3: TGTGCCTGGACAGACCGGGACAGCGTGTATAGCAATCAGCCCCAGCATTTT. This sequence joins TRBV30 and TRBJ1-5, with TRBD1 matching 7 bases. The germline gives CDR1 GTSNPN, CDR2 SVGIG (reference sequence). The CDR3 loop spans 17 amino acids. With 4 bases clipped from V and 0 bases from J, the junction kept 12 bases outside the gene matches.

This clonotype was detected many times. V is TRBV28 and J is TRBJ2-1, with D possibly being TRBD1 (6 bases). Germline values: CDR1 MDHEN, CDR2 SYDVKM. V dropped 10 bases and J dropped 0 bases, with 13 bases sitting between them. The length of the CDR3 is 14 residues. The CDR3: CATWRGGSYNEQFF. The CDR3 bases are TGTGCCACCTGGCGAGGGGGCTCCTACAATGAGCAGTTCTTC.

The chain uses TRBV9 and TRBJ2-5, with TRBD2 identical over 9 bases. V lost 3 bases, J lost 0 bases, and 6 bases stayed unmatched. This CDR3 has 16 amino acids. CDR1 is SGDLS and CDR2 is YYNGEE in the germline V gene. CDR3 sequence (DNA): TGTGCCAGCAGCGAAAGCGGGGGGCAGTACCAAGAGACCCAGTACTTC. Protein sequence: CASSESGGQYQETQYF.

This clonotype was counted many times. The V call is TRBV15, the J call TRBJ2-4, with TRBD1 identical over 10 bases. The CDR3 has 17 amino acids. V lost 5 bases and J lost 8; bases outside the gene matches: 15. Germline V gene lookup returns CDR1 LNHNV and CDR2 YYDKDF (reference sequence). The CDR3 here is CATSAAAGQGPRDIQYF. The CDR3 coding sequence is TGTGCCACCAGCGCGGCGGCGGGACAGGGGCCGAGGGACATTCAGTACTTC.

This clonotype was recorded at least ten times. The chain combines TRBV7-6 with TRBJ2-1; the D gene is possibly TRBD2 (6 bases). The CDR3 is 15 amino acids. With 2 bases removed from V and 7 bases from J, the gap between germline ends came to 15 bases. Germline V gives CDR1 SGHVS, CDR2 FNYEAQ. CDR3 loop: CASSLYGGYMNEQFF. DNA for the CDR3: TGTGCCAGCAGCTTATATGGGGGGTACATGAATGAGCAGTTCTTC.

This clonotype has at least ten counts. The chain uses TRBV2 and TRBJ2-1; TRBD1 might be the D (5 bases). Trimming removed 9 bases at V and 5 bases at J, with 14 bases between. Germline CDR1 and CDR2: SNHLY and FYNNEI. The CDR3 has 13 amino acids. CDR3 region: CASYETANNEQFF. In nucleotides, the CDR3 is TGTGCCAGTTACGAGACAGCAAACAATGAGCAGTTCTTC.

This clonotype was detected many times. The CDR3 reads CASSLGVGAGNEQFF. The CDR3 coding sequence is TGTGCCAGCAGCTTAGGGGTGGGAGCCGGGAATGAGCAGTTCTTC. V is TRBV11-2 and J is TRBJ2-1, with D possibly being TRBD2 (5 bases). V was cut by 1 base and J by 7 bases, with 14 bases left in between. Germline V gives CDR1 SGHAT, CDR2 FQNNGV. The CDR3 length is 15 residues.

This clonotype was seen a few times. The gene calls are TRBV19 and TRBJ2-3; D perhaps matches TRBD2 (7 bases). CDR1 and CDR2 (germline): LNHDA, SQIVND (reference sequence). The V gene lost 10 bases and the J gene lost 1 base, with 15 bases spanning the gap. The CDR3 contains 14 residues. The CDR3 sequence is CATGGGGRTDTQYF. As DNA, the CDR3 is TGTGCCACCGGGGGAGGGGGTCGCACAGATACGCAGTATTTT.

This clonotype has ten or more counts. This chain joins TRBV20-1 and TRBJ2-5, with D hard to call. The CDR3 consists of 13 residues. The ends were cut back, 5 bases at V and 5 bases at J, with 15 bases in the middle. Germline CDR1 and CDR2: DFQATT and SNEGSKA (reference sequence). CDR3 residues: CSAHPSNGETQYF. The CDR3 nucleotides are TGCAGTGCTCATCCCTCAAACGGGGAGACCCAGTACTTC.

This chain links TRBV24-1 with TRBJ2-5; D is unresolved. V lost 4 bases and J 2 bases, leaving 7 bases between the germline ends. In germline, CDR1 is KGHDR, CDR2 SFDVKD. The CDR3 is 13 amino acids. In DNA form, the CDR3 reads TGTGCCACCAGTGAACCGCCGCAAGAGACCCAGTACTTC. Translated: CATSEPPQETQYF.

In this sample, this clonotype turned up a few times. V and J are TRBV4-3 and TRBJ2-1; 8 nucleotides line up with TRBD2. The CDR3 runs to 18 residues. With 2 bases clipped from V and 0 bases from J, the junction kept 9 bases outside the gene matches. CDR1 is LGHNA and CDR2 is YSLEER in the germline V gene. Here the CDR3 DNA reads TGCGCCAGCAGCCAACGAGCCGGGGGGGAGATCTCCTACAATGAGCAGTTCTTC. It specifies CASSQRAGGEISYNEQFF.

This clonotype was counted ten times or more. The chain recombines TRBV3-1 with TRBJ2-7; D unresolved. Germline CDR1 LGHDT, CDR2 YNNKEL (reference sequence). V lost 1 base, J lost 0 bases, and 10 bases lay in between. CDR3 size: 15 residues. CDR3 DNA sequence: TGTGCCAGCAGCCAAGGGGCAGCCACCTCCTACGAGCAGTACTTC. It yields the protein CASSQGAATSYEQYF.

This clonotype came up many times. CDR3 protein: CASRLQGASTEAFF. Written as DNA, the CDR3 is TGCGCCAGCAGACTACAGGGGGCTAGCACTGAAGCTTTCTTT. V is TRBV5-1 and J is TRBJ1-1; 9 bases map to TRBD1. V lost 5 bases to trimming and J lost 4 bases; unmatched junction nucleotides: 6. There are 14 residues in the CDR3. Germline assignment: CDR1 SGHRS and CDR2 YFSETQ.

This clonotype was picked up many times. The chain links TRBV2 to TRBJ1-5; D may be TRBD1 (5 bases). Per germline, CDR1 SNHLY and CDR2 FYNNEI. The CDR3 has 16 amino acids. Trimming left V 2 bases short and J 2 bases short, with 13 bases between. Here the CDR3 DNA reads TGTGCCAGCAGTGAACAGGGCGGGAATGGCAATCAGCCCCAGCATTTT. It is translated as CASSEQGGNGNQPQHF. Based on the CDR3 plus reference TRBV2 and TRBJ1-5, the full variable domain is EPEVTQTPSHQVTQMGQEVILRCVPISNHLYFYWYRQILGQKVEFLVSFYNNEISEKSEIFDDQFSVERPDGSNFTLKIRSTKLEDSAMYFCASSEQGGNGNQPQHFGDGTRLSIL.

This clonotype appeared many times. The chain combines TRBV7-2 with TRBJ2-5, with D unclear. The CDR3 has 14 amino acids. Per the germline V gene, CDR1 is SGHTA and CDR2 is FQGNSA. V lost 5 bases and J 0 bases, leaving 10 bases between the germline ends. CDR3 loop: CASSRVVNQETQYF. The DNA for the CDR3 is TGTGCCAGCAGCCGAGTAGTGAACCAAGAGACCCAGTACTTC. Full variable domain (rest looked up from reference TRBV7-2 and TRBJ2-5): GAGVSQSPSNKVTEKGKDVELRCDPISGHTALYWYRQSLGQGLEFLIYFQGNSAPDKSGLPSDRFSAERTGGSVSTLTIQRTQQEDSAVYLCASSRVVNQETQYFGPGTRLLVL.

This clonotype was observed at least ten times. The V and J genes are TRBV2 and TRBJ1-4; no firm D call. Trimming cost V 6 bases and J 2 bases, with 13 bases left between them. CDR3 size: 15 residues. Germline V gene data show CDR1 as SNHLY and CDR2 as FYNNEI. As DNA, the CDR3 is TGTGCCAGCAGCCGCAGGTTGGCGACTAATGAAAAACTGTTTTTT. It is translated as CASSRRLATNEKLFF.

This clonotype was observed a few times. The gene calls are TRBV19 and TRBJ2-7, with 8 bases fitting TRBD1. The CDR3 has 14 residues. Germline V lookup: CDR1 LNHDA, CDR2 SQIVND (reference sequence). Trimming took 3 bases from V and 4 from J; bases not matched to a gene: 5. The CDR3 DNA reads TGTGCCAGTAGTATCAACAGGGACAGGTACGAGCAGTACTTC. Protein: CASSINRDRYEQYF.